This TCR beta chain was found in a study of T cells in tuberculosis. Background on the study: This South African cohort compared adolescents with or without latent tuberculosis against adults with active tuberculosis. The study's findings and limits: Active tuberculosis cases were adults; controls were adolescents. GMM-specific TCRs were nearer to active tuberculosis alpha repertoires, suggesting expansion.

Repertoires were generated with immunoSEQ multiplex PCR, while TCRdb's copy carries only in-frame clones and drops some. The data contain around 35,000 clones, roughly 92% of them singletons. The CDR3 totals 15 residues. Trimming left V 3 bases short and J 3 bases short, with 13 bases between. CDR1 and CDR2 (germline): SGHRS, YFSETQ. In the case of this clone: The target antigen is unknown.

This chain links TRBV5-1 with TRBJ2-1; D is perhaps TRBD2 (7 bases). Source material: PBMCs. The sequence was collected from a donor aged 10-35 years with latent tuberculosis or without tuberculosis infection. The CDR3 DNA reads as TGCGCCAGCAGCTGGTCGGGGGGCCGCTACAATGAGCAGTTCTTC. As protein: CASSWSGGRYNEQFF.